This passage covers 27 T cell receptor beta chains from one sample sequenced in a study. TCRdb keeps only in-frame clones here, not all; method: immunoSEQ multiplex PCR. The sample shows about 68,000 clones, over 85% of them seen only once. Source material: PBMCs. These TCRs come from a man aged 35-49 years with rheumatoid arthritis.

This chain links TRBV19 with TRBJ1-3; D uncertain. CDR1 LNHDA and CDR2 SQIVND come from the germline V gene (reference sequence). This CDR3 spans 12 amino acids. V was pared by 5 bases and J by 4 bases, with 6 bases between. This CDR3 reads CASSFTGNTIYF. CDR3 DNA: TGTGCCAGTAGTTTTACAGGAAACACCATATATTTT.

The V and J genes are TRBV9 and TRBJ2-2; 11 nucleotides match TRBD1. Germline CDR1 SGDLS, CDR2 YYNGEE. The V segment lost 5 bases and the J segment 4 bases; nucleotides outside the gene matches: 4. The length of the CDR3 is 15 residues. The CDR3 here is CASRVGTGGTGELFF. In nucleotides, the CDR3 is TGTGCCAGCAGAGTCGGGACAGGGGGCACCGGGGAGCTGTTTTTT.

The chain is built from TRBV6-5 and TRBJ1-2; D is uncertain. The CDR3 sequence is 13 residues long. Germline CDR1 and CDR2: MNHEY and SVGAGI. V was cut by 4 bases and J by 8 bases, with 14 bases left in between. The DNA for the CDR3 is TGTGCCAGCAGTTGGGAAAGTTCTAAGGGCTACACCTTC. This translates into CASSWESSKGYTF.

The chain links TRBV10-3 to TRBJ2-1, with 7 bases lining up with TRBD1. This CDR3 region has 16 residues. Germline CDR1 ENHRY, CDR2 SYGVKD. After removal of 3 bases from V and 0 bases from J, the junction contained 5 bases not matched to a gene. The CDR3 protein is CAISDWTGSSYNEQFF. In DNA, the CDR3 is TGTGCCATCAGTGACTGGACAGGAAGCTCCTACAATGAGCAGTTCTTC.

The sample holds one count of this clone. This chain uses TRBV5-6 with TRBJ2-7, with D perhaps matching TRBD2 (5 bases). Germline CDR1 and CDR2: SGHDT and YYEEEE. CDR3 length equals 13 residues. The V end lost 0 bases, the J end lost 3 bases, and 7 bases lay between the germline ends. The CDR3 DNA is TGTGCCAGCAGCTTGGGGCGGGTCTACGAGCAGTACTTC. The encoded protein is CASSLGRVYEQYF.

The chain has TRBV5-1 and TRBJ1-1; 8 nucleotides match TRBD1. The V segment lost 0 bases and the J segment 4 bases; nucleotides outside the gene matches: 2. The CDR3 is 14 amino acids. Germline CDR1 reads SGHRS; CDR2 reads YFSETQ. Here the CDR3 DNA reads TGCGCCAGCAGCTTGGGAGGACAGGGCACTGAAGCTTTCTTT. Translation gives CASSLGGQGTEAFF.

This clone was detected once. The genes are TRBV11-2 and TRBJ1-6, with TRBD1 matching 9 bases. Looked up from germline, CDR1 is SGHAT and CDR2 is FQNNGV. V lost 5 bases and J lost 7; bases outside the gene matches: 3. The CDR3 is 14 amino acids. The CDR3 bases are TGTGCCAGCAGCAGGGACAGGGTAAATTCACCCCTCCACTTT. This gives the protein CASSRDRVNSPLHF.

The V call is TRBV4-1, the J call TRBJ2-7; D unresolved. V gave up 0 bases and J gave up 0 bases, with 12 bases separating them. The CDR3 loop spans 16 amino acids. CDR1 and CDR2 (germline): MGHRA, YSYEKL. Written as DNA, the CDR3 is TGCGCCAGCAGCCAAGATCTAGGCGGCGGCTCCTACGAGCAGTACTTC. Encoded protein: CASSQDLGGGSYEQYF.

The J gene is TRBJ1-4, the V gene TRBV7-9, with D possibly TRBD1 on 5 matching bases. There are 15 residues in the CDR3. The V gene's germline CDR1 is SEHNR and CDR2 FQNEAQ (reference sequence). Trimming took 0 bases from V and 4 from J, leaving 9 bases between them. CDR3 sequence: CASSLANRFNEKLFF. CDR3 sequence (DNA): TGTGCCAGCAGCTTAGCGAACAGGTTTAATGAAAAACTGTTTTTT.

The chain employs TRBV6-5 and TRBJ2-2; no firm D call. Germline loops: CDR1 MNHEY, CDR2 SVGAGI. With 2 bases removed from V and 10 bases from J, the gap between germline ends came to 8 bases. The CDR3 is 12 residues long. The CDR3 is CASSYGDSELFF. The DNA of the CDR3 is TGTGCCAGCAGTTACGGGGATTCGGAGCTGTTTTTT.

This chain joins TRBV11-2 and TRBJ2-7, with 9 bases matching TRBD2. In germline, CDR1 is SGHAT, CDR2 FQNNGV. The CDR3 spans 15 residues. V shed 5 bases and J 0 bases; nucleotides not matched to a gene: 5. Here the CDR3 DNA reads TGTGCCAGCAGCAGGACTAGCGCCTACTCCTACGAGCAGTACTTC. Residues: CASSRTSAYSYEQYF.

The J gene is TRBJ1-3, the V gene TRBV3-1 (or the pseudogene TRBV3-2); TRBD1 might be the D (5 bases). Germline V CDR1 and CDR2: LGHDT, YNNKEL (reference sequence). The V end was cut by 4 bases, the J end by 3 bases, with 16 bases between. This CDR3 has 16 amino acids. The CDR3 DNA sequence: TGTGCCAGCAGCCCTAGGGCGGGGCGGGTTGGAAACACCATATATTTT. Its translation is CASSPRAGRVGNTIYF.

This chain joins TRBV5-6 and TRBJ1-6; D gene unclear. CDR3 length: 15 amino acids. Per germline, CDR1 SGHDT and CDR2 YYEEEE. V was pared by 1 base and J by 3 bases, with 8 bases between. The CDR3 protein is CASSLRAGYNSPLHF. The CDR3 nucleotides are TGTGCCAGCAGCTTGAGGGCGGGCTATAATTCACCCCTCCACTTT.

The chain has TRBV30 and TRBJ1-1; no firm D call. Trimming took off 4 bases at V and 5 bases at J, with 8 bases between the two ends. The CDR3 extends over 11 amino acids. Germline loops: CDR1 GTSNPN, CDR2 SVGIG (reference sequence). The CDR3 sequence is CAWTSGTEAFF. The CDR3 DNA follows: TGTGCCTGGACATCTGGGACTGAAGCTTTCTTT. The full variable domain, completed using reference TRBV30 and TRBJ1-1, is SQTIHQWPATLVQPVGSPLSLECTVEGTSNPNLYWYRQAAGRGLQLLFYSVGIGQISSEVPQNLSASRPQDRQFILSSKKLLLSDSGFYLCAWTSGTEAFFGQGTRLTVV.

This clone was recorded only once. The rearrangement uses TRBV10-3 and TRBJ2-7, with 13 bases matching TRBD2. V shed 9 bases, J shed 6 bases, and the junction held 8 bases outside the gene matches. The CDR3 is 14 residues long. Germline assignment: CDR1 ENHRY and CDR2 SYGVKD. CDR3 DNA: TGTGCCATAGGGACTAGCGGGATGCTCAGCGAGCAGTACTTC. Amino acids: CAIGTSGMLSEQYF.

The chain is built from TRBV18 and TRBJ1-1; TRBD1 aligns across 7 bases. Germline CDR1 is KGHSH and CDR2 is LQKENI. Germline trimming cut 5 bases from V and 4 bases from J; bases unmatched to any gene: 7. This CDR3 comprises 14 residues. CDR3 DNA sequence: TGTGCCAGCTCAACCTCGACAGGGAGCACTGAAGCTTTCTTT. It translates to CASSTSTGSTEAFF.

The rearrangement joins TRBV28 to TRBJ1-2, with a possible D match to TRBD1 (5 bases). Trimming shortened V by 6 bases and J by 8 bases, and 13 bases separated the two germline ends. CDR3 length: 12 residues. The germline gives CDR1 MDHEN, CDR2 SYDVKM. The DNA of the CDR3 is TGTGCCAGCAGCCGCAGGGATCAGGGCTACACCTTC. Translated, it gives CASSRRDQGYTF.

The V call is TRBV5-4, the J call TRBJ1-2, with unresolved D. Germline CDR1 is SGHNT and CDR2 is YYREEE (reference sequence). The CDR3 has 12 amino acids. The V gene lost 1 base and the J gene lost 8 bases, with 9 bases spanning the gap. CDR3 nucleotide sequence: TGTGCCAGCAGCTTGTTTGGCGGAGGCTACACCTTC. It specifies CASSLFGGGYTF.

The genes are TRBV7-2 and TRBJ2-1, with D perhaps matching TRBD2 (5 bases). The V gene's germline CDR1 is SGHTA and CDR2 FQGNSA. The CDR3 is made up of 13 amino acids. Trimming cost V 2 bases and J 10 bases, with 12 bases left between them. As DNA, the CDR3 is TGTGCCAGCAGCTTAAAGGGAGTCAGGGAGCAGTTCTTC. This translates into CASSLKGVREQFF.

The table lists this clone with a few counts. The V gene is TRBV12-3 or TRBV12-4, the J gene TRBJ1-1; a possible D gene is TRBD1 (6 bases). The germline V and J ends were trimmed by 5 bases and 10 bases, with 14 bases remaining between them. CDR3 length: 12 residues. The CDR3 bases are TGTGCCAGCAGTCACCGACAGGCACGAGCTTTCTTT. It yields the protein CASSHRQARAFF.

Here the CDR3 reads CASSSDRVQPQHF. CDR3 DNA sequence: TGTGCCAGCAGTTCGGACAGGGTTCAGCCCCAGCATTTT. The chain joins TRBV6-2 or TRBV6-3 to TRBJ1-5, with TRBD1 identical over 8 bases. V shed 4 bases, J shed 6 bases, and the junction held 2 bases outside the gene matches. In germline, CDR1 is MNHEY, CDR2 SVGEGT. The CDR3 is made up of 13 amino acids.

This chain uses TRBV30 with TRBJ1-1, with 10 bases that match TRBD1. The CDR3 is 15 residues long. The germline CDR1 and CDR2 sequences are GTSNPN and SVGIG (reference sequence). J gave up 0 bases and V 4 bases, and 5 bases lay outside the gene matches. This CDR3 reads CAWTRGQGMNTEAFF. In nucleotides, the CDR3 is TGTGCCTGGACACGGGGACAGGGGATGAACACTGAAGCTTTCTTT.

This chain uses TRBV6-5 with TRBJ1-1, with D unclear. The length of the CDR3 is 13 residues. Germline CDR1 reads MNHEY; CDR2 reads SVGAGI. The V and J ends lost 6 bases and 0 bases respectively, with 8 bases between them. The CDR3 protein is CASRGTMNTEAFF. CDR3 coding DNA: TGTGCCAGCAGAGGAACCATGAACACTGAAGCTTTCTTT.

This chain joins TRBV18 and TRBJ1-1, with 9 bases aligning to TRBD1. The V gene's germline CDR1 is KGHSH and CDR2 LQKENI. The CDR3 length is 15 residues. Germline trimming cut 2 bases from V and 8 bases from J; bases unmatched to any gene: 9. Here the CDR3 DNA reads TGTGCCAGCTCACCAACAGGGGGCTCCTTAAACGAAGCTTTCTTT. This encodes CASSPTGGSLNEAFF.

The CDR3 bases are TGTGCCAGCAGCCACGGGACAGGGATGTCTGGGGCCAACGTCCTGACTTTC. It is translated as CASSHGTGMSGANVLTF. V and J are TRBV11-2 and TRBJ2-6, with TRBD1 identical over 9 bases. The junction had 6 bases not matched to a gene; V was cut back by 5 bases and J by 1 base. Germline CDR1 SGHAT, CDR2 FQNNGV. This CDR3 region has 17 residues.

This chain connects TRBV19 to TRBJ1-5; 9 bases line up with TRBD1. There are 15 residues in the CDR3. Germline CDR1 LNHDA, CDR2 SQIVND (reference sequence). J gave up 6 bases and V 5 bases, and 8 bases lay outside the gene matches. The DNA of the CDR3 is TGTGCCAGTAGTGGGGGACAGGGTGCAAGTCAGCCCCAGCATTTT. Its protein is CASSGGQGASQPQHF. Full variable domain (missing parts from reference TRBV19 and TRBJ1-5): DGGITQSPKYLFRKEGQNVTLSCEQNLNHDAMYWYRQDPGQGLRLIYYSQIVNDFQKGDIAEGYSVSREKKESFPLTVTSAQKNPTAFYLCASSGGQGASQPQHFGDGTRLSIL.

This rearrangement joins TRBV7-9 to TRBJ2-1, with D uncertain. This CDR3 is built from 10 residues. Germline V gene data show CDR1 as SEHNR and CDR2 as FQNEAQ (reference sequence). Trimming shortened V by 5 bases and J by 12 bases, and 8 bases separated the two germline ends. For the CDR3, the DNA is TGTGCCAGCAGCGCAAGAGTGCAGTTCTTC. This encodes CASSARVQFF.